One and the same sample provided the 22 T cell receptor beta chains below, sequenced in a study of shared clonotypes between healthy human individuals. Terminally differentiated effector memory CD45RA+ cells were excluded by CCR7 positive selection of CD45RO-negative cells. Repertoires were generated with immunoSEQ multiplex PCR, while TCRdb's copy carries only in-frame clones and drops some. The table includes around 2,100,000 clones, about 94% detected once. Input material: naive CD8+ T cells sorted from blood. Receptor source: a man between 18 and 29 years old in good health.

The rearrangement joins TRBV5-6 to TRBJ2-7; 7 nucleotides agree with TRBD1. With V trimmed by 5 bases and J by 5 bases, 16 bases remained unmatched. This CDR3 has 16 amino acids. Germline V gene data show CDR1 as SGHDT and CDR2 as YYEEEE. In DNA, the CDR3 is TGTGCCAGCAGTCTCTTCCTTCACCGGGACAGTCACGAGCAGTACTTC. Protein product: CASSLFLHRDSHEQYF.

Details on this clone: This sample also contains other DNA sequences that code for the same CDR3. The V call is TRBV11-2, the J call TRBJ1-5, with 8 bases aligning to TRBD1. The CDR3 runs 15 residues. CDR1 is SGHAT and CDR2 is FQNNGV in the germline V gene. The ends lost 5 bases at V and 0 bases at J; junction bases unmatched: 3. CDR3 in amino acids: CASSQTGDSNQPQHF. CDR3 in DNA: TGTGCCAGCAGCCAGACAGGGGATAGCAATCAGCCCCAGCATTTT. The whole variable domain, remainder taken from reference TRBV11-2 and TRBJ1-5, is EAGVAQSPRYKIIEKRQSVAFWCNPISGHATLYWYQQILGQGPKLLIQFQNNGVVDDSQLPKDRFSAERLKGVDSTLKIQPAKLEDSAVYLCASSQTGDSNQPQHFGDGTRLSIL.

This clone was seen just once. The CDR3 loop reads CASTGEAEKLFF. The CDR3 region has the DNA TGTGCCAGCACGGGGGAGGCTGAAAAACTGTTTTTT. The chain employs TRBV2 and TRBJ1-4, with D maybe TRBD1 (5 bases). Trimming removed 7 bases from V and 7 bases from J, with 10 bases in between. CDR1 is SNHLY, CDR2 FYNNEI, per germline. The CDR3 totals 12 residues.

The chain combines TRBV13 with TRBJ1-1; TRBD1 is a possible D gene (5 bases). The CDR3 has 13 amino acids. V was cut by 2 bases and J by 5 bases, with 9 bases left in between. Germline V gene sequence: CDR1 PRHDT, CDR2 FYEKMQ (reference sequence). The CDR3 region has the DNA TGTGCCAGCAGCTTAACGCAGGGAACTGAAGCTTTCTTT. Amino acids: CASSLTQGTEAFF.

The rearrangement uses TRBV6-6 and TRBJ2-7; possibly TRBD1 or TRBD2 for D (5 bases each). CDR1 and CDR2 from the germline V gene are MNHNY and SVGAGI (reference sequence). The V end lost 9 bases, the J end lost 2 bases, and 20 bases lay between the germline ends. The CDR3 totals 15 residues. CDR3 sequence: CASSNRDLLTYEQYF. The CDR3 DNA follows: TGTGCCAGTTCGAACCGGGACCTATTGACCTACGAGCAGTACTTC.

The V and J genes are TRBV28 and TRBJ1-1; no definite D call. The CDR3 is made up of 12 amino acids. Germline V CDR1 and CDR2: MDHEN, SYDVKM. V was clipped by 2 bases and J by 4 bases, with 5 bases between them. Here the CDR3 reads CASSLETTEAFF. The DNA for the CDR3 is TGTGCCAGCAGTTTAGAAACCACTGAAGCTTTCTTT. The full variable domain, completed using reference TRBV28 and TRBJ1-1, is DVKVTQSSRYLVKRTGEKVFLECVQDMDHENMFWYRQDPGLGLRLIYFSYDVKMKEKGDIPEGYSVSREKKERFSLILESASTNQTSMYLCASSLETTEAFFGQGTRLTVV.

This chain connects TRBV6-5 to TRBJ2-7; 8 bases map to TRBD2. This CDR3 is 15 amino acids long. In germline, CDR1 is MNHEY, CDR2 SVGAGI. The trim removed 4 bases at V and 0 bases at J, leaving 5 bases unmatched. CDR3 coding DNA: TGTGCCAGCAGTTTCGGGGGGGAGAGCTCCTACGAGCAGTACTTC. It codes for CASSFGGESSYEQYF.

This clone was seen once. CDR3: CASRGQGAFYEQYF. The CDR3 DNA reads TGCGCCAGCAGGGGACAGGGGGCTTTTTACGAGCAGTACTTC. This chain uses TRBV10-2 with TRBJ2-7; the match to TRBD1 covers 12 bases. V lost 6 bases, J lost 4 bases, and 4 bases stayed unmatched. From germline, CDR1 is WSHSY and CDR2 SAAADI. This CDR3 has 14 amino acids.

V and J are TRBV5-1 and TRBJ2-1; D uncertain. CDR1 and CDR2 from the germline V gene are SGHRS and YFSETQ. The germline V and J ends were trimmed by 6 bases and 8 bases, with 18 bases remaining between them. The CDR3 loop spans 14 amino acids. In nucleotides, the CDR3 is TGCGCCAGCAAATCCGGGCCCAGCGAATATGAGCAGTTCTTC. Translating gives CASKSGPSEYEQFF. Together with reference TRBV5-1 and TRBJ2-1, the CDR3 gives the full variable domain: KAGVTQTPRYLIKTRGQQVTLSCSPISGHRSVSWYQQTPGQGLQFLFEYFSETQRNKGNFPGRFSGRQFSNSRSEMNVSTLELGDSALYLCASKSGPSEYEQFFGPGTRLTVL.

Concerning this clone: Other DNA sequences in this sample translate to the same CDR3. The chain couples TRBV6-1 to TRBJ2-2, with 8 bases identical to TRBD1. CDR1 MNHNS and CDR2 SASEGT come from the germline V gene. CDR3 length: 15 amino acids. V lost 2 bases and J lost 5; bases outside the gene matches: 4. The chain's CDR3 is CASSEFRGPTGELFF. As DNA, the CDR3 is TGTGCCAGCAGTGAATTCAGGGGGCCAACCGGGGAGCTGTTTTTT.

This sequence joins TRBV6-6 and TRBJ2-7, with 11 positions matching TRBD2. V gave up 4 bases and J gave up 5 bases; unmatched junction bases: 7. This CDR3 has 15 residues. CDR1 and CDR2 from the germline V gene are MNHNY and SVGAGI (reference sequence). The CDR3 DNA follows: TGTGCCAGCAGTTTTCTAGCGGGAGGAAGAGACGAGCAGTACTTC. This codes for CASSFLAGGRDEQYF.

The chain carries TRBV29-1 and TRBJ1-2; D remains unclear. CDR3 length: 15 residues. Trimming removed 3 bases from V and 8 bases from J, with 22 bases in between. Germline values: CDR1 SQVTM, CDR2 ANQGSEA. The CDR3: CSVDPLNSRIGGYTF. The DNA for the CDR3 is TGCAGCGTTGACCCCTTGAACAGCAGGATTGGGGGCTACACCTTC.

The genes are TRBV27 and TRBJ1-5; D is uncertain. The CDR3 covers 14 residues. Trimming left V 4 bases short and J 3 bases short, with 10 bases between. The germline gives CDR1 MNHEY, CDR2 SMNVEV (reference sequence). The CDR3, as DNA: TGTGCCAGCAGTTCGGCCGGATCCAATCAGCCCCAGCATTTT. This gives the protein CASSSAGSNQPQHF.

This chain connects TRBV6-1 to TRBJ1-2; D perhaps matches TRBD1 (6 bases). Germline V gene data show CDR1 as MNHNS and CDR2 as SASEGT. The V and J ends lost 7 bases and 2 bases respectively, with 11 bases between them. This CDR3 comprises 13 residues. For the CDR3, the DNA is TGTGCCAGCATCCGGACAGAAAACTATGGCTACACCTTC. Encoded protein: CASIRTENYGYTF.

This clone appeared once. The chain carries TRBV6-1 and TRBJ2-1; 12 bases map to TRBD2. CDR3 length equals 17 residues. The germline CDR1 and CDR2 sequences are MNHNS and SASEGT. With 2 bases clipped from V and 1 base from J, the junction kept 3 bases outside the gene matches. For the CDR3, the DNA is TGTGCCAGCAGTGAACTAGCGGGAGGGCATTCCTACAATGAGCAGTTCTTC. Protein sequence: CASSELAGGHSYNEQFF.

The rearrangement joins TRBV5-4 to TRBJ2-2; TRBD1 matches 8 bases. The germline V gene has CDR1 SGHNT and CDR2 YYREEE (reference sequence). Trimming cost V 0 bases and J 1 base; bases outside gene matches: 5. This CDR3 spans 17 amino acids. The CDR3 protein is CASSLGTGGGNTGELFF. In nucleotides, the CDR3 is TGTGCCAGCAGCTTGGGAACAGGGGGTGGGAACACCGGGGAGCTGTTTTTT.

This sequence joins TRBV28 and TRBJ2-7, with TRBD1 identical over 10 bases. Trimming at V came to 3 bases and at J to 4 bases, leaving 6 bases not matched to a gene. CDR1 is MDHEN and CDR2 is SYDVKM in the germline V gene. CDR3 length: 15 residues. In DNA, the CDR3 is TGTGCCAGCAGTTTCGGGACAGGGGCGACTTACGAGCAGTACTTC. Translation gives CASSFGTGATYEQYF.

The chain has TRBV5-6 and TRBJ2-7; D perhaps matches TRBD1 (5 bases). Per germline, CDR1 SGHDT and CDR2 YYEEEE. Trimming removed 4 bases from V and 1 base from J, with 12 bases in between. CDR3 length: 14 amino acids. CDR3 sequence reads: CASSPAPGSYEQYF. The CDR3 DNA reads as TGTGCCAGCAGCCCCGCTCCAGGGTCCTACGAGCAGTACTTC.

As for this clone: This specimen includes other DNA sequences encoding the same CDR3. The rearrangement joins TRBV5-4 to TRBJ2-7; D not resolved. In germline, CDR1 is SGHNT, CDR2 YYREEE (reference sequence). The CDR3 runs to 13 residues. Trimming pared 0 bases from V and 2 bases from J, leaving 6 bases between. CDR3 sequence reads: CASSLGSAYEQYF. DNA of the CDR3: TGTGCCAGCAGCTTGGGCAGTGCCTACGAGCAGTACTTC. The whole variable domain, filled in from reference TRBV5-4 and TRBJ2-7, reads ETGVTQSPTHLIKTRGQQVTLRCSSQSGHNTVSWYQQALGQGPQFIFQYYREEENGRGNFPPRFSGLQFPNYSSELNVNALELDDSALYLCASSLGSAYEQYFGPGTRLTVT.

This CDR3 reads CASTTEGAYNEQFF. DNA for the CDR3: TGTGCCAGCACCACGGAGGGGGCCTACAATGAGCAGTTCTTC. The gene calls are TRBV27 and TRBJ2-1, with D perhaps assigned TRBD1 or TRBD2 (6 bases each). Per germline, CDR1 MNHEY and CDR2 SMNVEV (reference sequence). The CDR3 is made up of 14 amino acids. Trimming stripped 7 bases from V and 2 bases from J, with 12 bases between.

This clone was observed a single time. The CDR3 DNA follows: TGCACCAGCAGCCGGCCCAGGAGCCGCTACGAGCAGTACTTC. It translates to CTSSRPRSRYEQYF. The chain carries TRBV1 and TRBJ2-7. TRBV1 is reported as a pseudogene. The length of the CDR3 is 14 residues.

This clone was detected only once. The V and J genes are TRBV30 and TRBJ2-3, with 15 bases fitting TRBD2. This CDR3 has 16 residues. Germline V gene sequence: CDR1 GTSNPN, CDR2 SVGIG (reference sequence). V shed 3 bases and J 4 bases; nucleotides not matched to a gene: 5. CDR3 in DNA: TGTGCCTGGAGCCCTGGACTAGCGGGAGGGGCAGATACGCAGTATTTT. This codes for CAWSPGLAGGADTQYF.